Presented here are 18 T cell receptor beta chains from one specimen sequenced in a study of radiotherapy plus CTLA-4 blockade in lung cancer. Libraries were prepared by immunoSEQ multiplex PCR; TCRdb keeps only in-frame clonotypes and omits some of them. The sample includes some 120,000 clones, 81% of them seen just once. The material sequenced was peripheral blood, taken from a patient treated with radiotherapy plus ipilimumab. Every receptor here comes from a human donor with non-small cell lung cancer that progressed on radiotherapy plus ipilimumab. Some clones in this sample may be carry-over from other donors' samples.

The V call is TRBV18, the J call TRBJ1-6; D may be TRBD1 (5 bases). Trimming left V 3 bases short and J 7 bases short, with 13 bases between. The CDR3 has 15 residues. Germline values: CDR1 KGHSH, CDR2 LQKENI. The CDR3 sequence is CASSPDNHRNSPLHF. The CDR3 region has the DNA TGTGCCAGCTCACCGGATAACCACAGGAATTCACCCCTCCACTTT.

This clone was recorded a few times. The rearrangement links TRBV4-1 to TRBJ1-1, with TRBD1 matching over 8 bases. The CDR3 extends over 16 amino acids. V shed 4 bases, J shed 1 base, and the junction held 8 bases outside the gene matches. Germline V gene data show CDR1 as MGHRA and CDR2 as YSYEKL. CDR3 loop: CASSRWTGLGNTEAFF. In DNA, the CDR3 is TGCGCCAGCAGCCGTTGGACAGGGCTGGGGAACACTGAAGCTTTCTTT.

This chain uses TRBV5-1 with TRBJ2-5; TRBD1 matches 12 bases. The germline V gene encodes CDR1 SGHRS and CDR2 YFSETQ. V gave up 4 bases and J gave up 5 bases; unmatched junction bases: 6. CDR3 size: 15 residues. The CDR3 DNA is TGCGCCAGCAGCACAGGGACAGGGGGCCCGGAGACCCAGTACTTC. This sequence encodes CASSTGTGGPETQYF.

The chain is built from TRBV6-5 and TRBJ2-7; D is unresolved. CDR1 and CDR2 from the germline V gene are MNHEY and SVGAGI. The CDR3 has 14 amino acids. V was cut by 2 bases and J by 0 bases, with 8 bases left in between. The CDR3 nucleotides are TGTGCCAGCAGTTACGATTACAACTCCTACGAGCAGTACTTC. It is translated as CASSYDYNSYEQYF.

This clone showed up just a few times. The chain links TRBV13 to TRBJ2-7; 11 nucleotides match TRBD2. The CDR3 has 17 residues. Germline lookup yields CDR1 PRHDT and CDR2 FYEKMQ (reference sequence). V lost 5 bases to trimming and J lost 0 bases; unmatched junction nucleotides: 9. CDR3 sequence: CASSLTSGGPSSYEQYF. The CDR3 DNA is TGTGCCAGCAGCCTAACTAGCGGGGGCCCGAGCTCCTACGAGCAGTACTTC.

V usage is TRBV5-6 and J usage is TRBJ2-7; D possibly corresponds to TRBD1 (6 bases). This CDR3 has 13 amino acids. V lost 5 bases, J lost 1 base, and 10 bases lay in between. Per the germline V gene, CDR1 is SGHDT and CDR2 is YYEEEE. The chain's CDR3 is CASRQGYSYEQYF. The CDR3 DNA follows: TGTGCCAGCAGGCAGGGGTATTCCTACGAGCAGTACTTC.

The rearrangement links TRBV7-9 to TRBJ2-5; D ambiguous. CDR1 is SEHNR, CDR2 FQNEAQ, per germline (reference sequence). Trimming removed 0 bases from V and 4 bases from J, with 0 bases in between. The CDR3 totals 11 residues. The CDR3 reads CASSLAETQYF. CDR3 nucleotide sequence: TGTGCCAGCAGCTTAGCAGAGACCCAGTACTTC.

The chain has TRBV7-2 and TRBJ1-6; 10 bases are a match to TRBD1. Trimming removed 6 bases from V and 9 bases from J; junction bases left unmatched: 8. The length of the CDR3 is 15 residues. Germline-derived CDR1 and CDR2 are SGHTA and FQGNSA. The CDR3 region has the DNA TGTGCCAGCAGTCGCTCCGGGACAGGGGTTTCACCCCTCCACTTT. Translated: CASSRSGTGVSPLHF.

The gene calls are TRBV10-3 and TRBJ2-7; 11 positions match TRBD1. Per germline, CDR1 ENHRY and CDR2 SYGVKD. The CDR3 runs to 13 residues. The J segment lost 6 bases and the V segment lost 7 bases, leaving 5 bases of the junction unmatched. The CDR3 DNA follows: TGTGCCATCACCGGGACAGGGGGAGGCGAGCAGTACTTC. Translation: CAITGTGGGEQYF.

On this clone itself: Other DNA sequences from this sample encode an identical CDR3 as well. V is TRBV2 and J is TRBJ2-3; D is ambiguous. Trimming stripped 6 bases from V and 4 bases from J, with 5 bases between. This CDR3 comprises 11 residues. Germline V gene data show CDR1 as SNHLY and CDR2 as FYNNEI. The CDR3 spells CASRYADTQYF. CDR3 coding DNA: TGTGCCAGCAGATACGCAGATACGCAGTATTTT.

The J gene is TRBJ1-4, the V gene TRBV9, with a tentative D call TRBD1 (5 bases). Trimming removed 3 bases at V and 5 bases at J, with 14 bases between. The CDR3 length is 15 residues. Per the germline V gene, CDR1 is SGDLS and CDR2 is YYNGEE. The CDR3 nucleotides are TGTGCCAGCAGCGACTCCGGGACGGAAAATGAAAAACTGTTTTTT. Translation: CASSDSGTENEKLFF.

The genes are TRBV27 and TRBJ1-5; 8 bases align to TRBD1. The J segment lost 6 bases and the V segment lost 4 bases, leaving 5 bases of the junction unmatched. Germline CDR1 reads MNHEY; CDR2 reads SMNVEV (reference sequence). The CDR3 extends over 14 amino acids. CDR3 sequence reads: CASSSVTGVQPQHF. In DNA, the CDR3 is TGTGCCAGCAGTTCAGTGACAGGGGTTCAGCCCCAGCATTTT.

This sequence joins TRBV30 and TRBJ2-2; no clear D gene. The germline gives CDR1 GTSNPN, CDR2 SVGIG (reference sequence). Deletions cut 3 bases from V and 8 bases from J, with 13 bases between. CDR3 length equals 13 residues. The CDR3 is CAWRDLRVGELFF. DNA for the CDR3: TGTGCCTGGAGGGACCTCCGGGTAGGGGAGCTGTTTTTT.

A few counts support this clone. The CDR3 sequence is CASSQAGDGNTIYF. The CDR3 DNA sequence: TGTGCCAGCAGCCAAGCGGGGGACGGAAACACCATATATTTT. This sequence joins TRBV4-2 and TRBJ1-3; TRBD1 might be the D (5 bases). CDR3 length equals 14 residues. The germline gives CDR1 LGHNA, CDR2 YNFKEQ. V gave up 1 base and J gave up 4 bases, with 8 bases separating them.

The gene calls are TRBV4-1 and TRBJ1-1; D unresolved. The V and J ends lost 2 bases and 5 bases respectively, with 15 bases between them. Germline assignment: CDR1 MGHRA and CDR2 YSYEKL. The CDR3 consists of 15 residues. The chain's CDR3 is CASSQPRRRGTEAFF. DNA for the CDR3: TGCGCCAGCAGCCAACCCCGACGGAGAGGGACTGAAGCTTTCTTT.

For the CDR3, the DNA is TGCGCCAGTCAGAGTGGGGGGAACACCGGGGAGCTGTTTTTT. This codes for CASQSGGNTGELFF. This sequence joins TRBV5-1 and TRBJ2-2; either TRBD1 or TRBD2 may fit D (5 bases each). Trimming cost V 8 bases and J 1 base, with 12 bases left between them. The germline V gene has CDR1 SGHRS and CDR2 YFSETQ. CDR3 length equals 14 residues. Using reference TRBV5-1 and TRBJ2-2 for the parts outside the CDR3, the full variable domain is KAGVTQTPRYLIKTRGQQVTLSCSPISGHRSVSWYQQTPGQGLQFLFEYFSETQRNKGNFPGRFSGRQFSNSRSEMNVSTLELGDSALYLCASQSGGNTGELFFGEGSRLTVL.

V gene TRBV29-1 combines with J gene TRBJ1-1; TRBD1 matches at 9 bases. CDR3 length: 12 amino acids. The germline V gene encodes CDR1 SQVTM and CDR2 ANQGSEA. Trimming took 8 bases from V and 11 from J; bases not matched to a gene: 12. CDR3 sequence (DNA): TGCAGCATCCACCGGGACAGGGTTTTCGCTTTCTTT. It yields the protein CSIHRDRVFAFF.

The count of this clone is one. The rearrangement uses TRBV13 and TRBJ2-3; D gene ambiguous. The CDR3 loop spans 15 amino acids. Deletions cut 4 bases from V and 2 bases from J, with 13 bases between. The germline V gene has CDR1 PRHDT and CDR2 FYEKMQ (reference sequence). The CDR3 coding sequence is TGTGCCAGCAGCTCCTTCCCGATCGACACAGATACGCAGTATTTT. Encoded protein: CASSSFPIDTDTQYF.